This T cell receptor (beta chain) came from a study of T cell responses to AZD1222 COVID-19 vaccine. Study-wide points: Among vaccine-associated CD4 TCRs, coverage spanned spike, with dominance at 160-218 and 743-854. When two AZD1222 doses had been given, Spike-specific TCR breadth and depth rose. Females made up more of the donors, who were largely white British, and clonal diversity may have come out too low.

Clones were sequenced by immunoSEQ multiplex PCR, and TCRdb holds only the in-frame ones, with some missing. This table holds 100,000 to 150,000 clones, around 80% found once. As to this clone: Its antigen is not identified.

This CDR3 region has 16 residues. The sequence derives from an adult who received the AZD1222 COVID-19 vaccine. The rearrangement uses TRBV1 and TRBJ2-1. TRBV1 is labeled a pseudogene. The sequencing used peripheral blood, collected 28 days after the second AZD1222 dose. The CDR3 region is CTSSQLGASSYNEQFF. CDR3 coding DNA: TGCACCAGCAGCCAACTCGGGGCCAGCTCCTACAATGAGCAGTTCTTC.